What follows describes a single T cell receptor (beta chain). This entry belongs to a study of PD-L1 blockade in urothelial cancer. Study summary: Bladder-origin urothelial cancer in males covered about nine tenths of the roughly 30 patients.

Sequencing used immunoSEQ multiplex PCR; TCRdb keeps in-frame clones, though not all of them. The sample lists 35,000 to 45,000 clones, over 65% occurring once. This sample comprised PBMCs, obtained around atezolizumab (anti-PD-L1) treatment. The TCR was taken from a man aged 65-85 years with urothelial cancer.

The CDR3 is CASSPRAGGVNTEAFF. The CDR3 DNA reads as TGCGCCAGCAGCCCCAGGGCCGGGGGAGTGAACACTGAAGCTTTCTTT. The chain couples TRBV4-3 to TRBJ1-1, with D possibly matching TRBD1 (5 bases). This CDR3 is 16 amino acids long. The ends were cut back, 4 bases at V and 0 bases at J, with 15 bases in the middle. Germline lookup yields CDR1 LGHNA and CDR2 YSLEER.